The 3 T cell receptor beta chains below were found in one sample sequenced in a study of blood T cells in healthy people across ages. For the second PCR, which ran for roughly 7 to 11 cycles, a sample-barcoded 5' primer and a J-beta primer mix were used. TCRdb passed the 5' RACE reads through MiXCR, listing each CDR3 protein once. Here the sample spans more than 750,000 distinct CDR3 sequences, about 27% being singletons. These data also featured in a second study, about T cells of mothers and their children.

Material: blood. The receptors were sampled from a woman aged 40 to 55 in good health.

This clonotype was seen many times. The V gene is TRBV9, the J gene TRBJ2-1; 10 positions match TRBD2. Germline trimming cut 4 bases from V and 9 bases from J; bases unmatched to any gene: 10. CDR1 is SGDLS, CDR2 YYNGEE, per germline. This CDR3 has 15 residues. CDR3 nucleotides: TGTGCCAGCAGCTTACAACTAGCGGGAACCGCTGAGCAGTTCTTC. This encodes CASSLQLAGTAEQFF.

The rearrangement links TRBV20-1 to TRBJ1-5, with 10 nucleotides matching TRBD1. CDR3 length: 15 amino acids. Germline V gene sequence: CDR1 DFQATT, CDR2 SNEGSKA (reference sequence). V lost 3 bases and J lost 6; bases outside the gene matches: 8. In DNA, the CDR3 is TGCAGTGCTAGGCGGACAGGGGGACGGGGTCAGCCCCAGCATTTT. It translates to CSARRTGGRGQPQHF.

The genes are TRBV9 and TRBJ2-7; the D gene is possibly TRBD2 (5 bases). V was clipped by 3 bases and J by 4 bases, with 17 bases between them. The CDR3 totals 15 residues. The V gene's germline CDR1 is SGDLS and CDR2 YYNGEE. The CDR3 spells CASSAGRGISYEQYF. The DNA for the CDR3 is TGTGCCAGCAGCGCCGGACGGGGAATTAGTTACGAGCAGTACTTC.